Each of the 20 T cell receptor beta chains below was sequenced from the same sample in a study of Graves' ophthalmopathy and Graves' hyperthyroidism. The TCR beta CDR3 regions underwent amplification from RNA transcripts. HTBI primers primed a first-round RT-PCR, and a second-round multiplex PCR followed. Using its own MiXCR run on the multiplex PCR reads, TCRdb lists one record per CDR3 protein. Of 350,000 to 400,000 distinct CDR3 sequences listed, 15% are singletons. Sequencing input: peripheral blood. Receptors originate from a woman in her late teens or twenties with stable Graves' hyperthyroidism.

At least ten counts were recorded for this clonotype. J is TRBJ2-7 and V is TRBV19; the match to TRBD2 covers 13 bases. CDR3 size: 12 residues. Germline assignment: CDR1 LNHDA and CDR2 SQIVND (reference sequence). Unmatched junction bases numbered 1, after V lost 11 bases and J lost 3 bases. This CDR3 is CAGTSGVYEQYF. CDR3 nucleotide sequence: TGTGCCGGGACTAGCGGGGTCTACGAGCAGTACTTC.

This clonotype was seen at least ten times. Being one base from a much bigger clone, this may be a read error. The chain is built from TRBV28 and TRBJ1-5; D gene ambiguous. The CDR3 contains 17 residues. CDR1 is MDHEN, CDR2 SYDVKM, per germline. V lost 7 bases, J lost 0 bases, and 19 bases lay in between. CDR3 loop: CASTPLFGEYSNQPQHF. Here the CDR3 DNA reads TGTGCCAGCACTCCACTATTCGGGGAATATAGCAATCAGCCCCAGCATTTT.

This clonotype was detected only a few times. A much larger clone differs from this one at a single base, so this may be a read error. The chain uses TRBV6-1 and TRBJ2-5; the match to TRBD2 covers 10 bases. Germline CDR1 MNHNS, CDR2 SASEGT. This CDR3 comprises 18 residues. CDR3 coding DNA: TGTGGCAGCAGTGTATCGGTAGCGGGGGGCCTAAAACAAGAGACCCAGTACTTC. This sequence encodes CGSSVSVAGGLKQETQYF.

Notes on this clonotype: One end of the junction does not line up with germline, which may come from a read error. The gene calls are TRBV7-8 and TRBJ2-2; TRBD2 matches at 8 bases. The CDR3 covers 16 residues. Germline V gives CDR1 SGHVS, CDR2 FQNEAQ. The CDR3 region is CASILMTSEWVGELFF. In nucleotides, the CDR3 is TGTGCCAGCATCTTAATGACTAGCGAGTGGGTAGGGGAGCTGTTTTTT.

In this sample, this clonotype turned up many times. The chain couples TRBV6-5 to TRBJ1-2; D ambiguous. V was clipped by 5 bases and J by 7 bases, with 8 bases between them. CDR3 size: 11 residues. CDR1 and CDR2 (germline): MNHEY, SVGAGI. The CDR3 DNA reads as TGTGCCAGCAGTCTCCCAGTTGGCTACACCTTC. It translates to CASSLPVGYTF.

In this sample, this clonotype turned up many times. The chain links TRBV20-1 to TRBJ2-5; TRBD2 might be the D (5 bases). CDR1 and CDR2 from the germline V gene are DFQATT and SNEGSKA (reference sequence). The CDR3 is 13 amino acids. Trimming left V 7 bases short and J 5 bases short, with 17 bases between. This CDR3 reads CSVLGPPGETQYF. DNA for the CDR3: TGCAGTGTCCTTGGGCCGCCGGGGGAGACCCAGTACTTC.

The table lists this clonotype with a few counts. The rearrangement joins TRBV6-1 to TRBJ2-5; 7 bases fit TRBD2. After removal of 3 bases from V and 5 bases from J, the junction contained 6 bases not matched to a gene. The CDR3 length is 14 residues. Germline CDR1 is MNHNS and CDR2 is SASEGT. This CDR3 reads CASSDGGGVETQYF. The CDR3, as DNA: TGTGCCAGCAGTGATGGGGGGGGGGTGGAGACCCAGTACTTC.

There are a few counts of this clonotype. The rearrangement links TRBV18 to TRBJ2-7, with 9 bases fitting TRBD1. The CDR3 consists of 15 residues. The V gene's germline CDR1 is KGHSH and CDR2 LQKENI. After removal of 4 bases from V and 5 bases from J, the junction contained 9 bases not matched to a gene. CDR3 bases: TGTGCCAGCTCACGACTACGGGACAGGGCCCACGAGCAGTACTTC. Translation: CASSRLRDRAHEQYF. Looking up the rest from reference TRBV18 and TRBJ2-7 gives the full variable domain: NAGVMQNPRHLVRRRGQEARLRCSPMKGHSHVYWYRQLPEEGLKFMVYLQKENIIDESGMPKERFSAEFPKEGPSILRIQQVVRGDSAAYFCASSRLRDRAHEQYFGPGTRLTVT.

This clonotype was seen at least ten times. The CDR3 loop reads CASSRRLNTEAFF. The CDR3 nucleotides are TGTGCCAGCAGTCGACGGTTGAACACTGAAGCTTTCTTT. The genes are TRBV12-3 or TRBV12-4 and TRBJ1-1; D unresolved. CDR3 length: 13 amino acids. Trimming took 5 bases from V and 0 from J, leaving 7 bases between them.

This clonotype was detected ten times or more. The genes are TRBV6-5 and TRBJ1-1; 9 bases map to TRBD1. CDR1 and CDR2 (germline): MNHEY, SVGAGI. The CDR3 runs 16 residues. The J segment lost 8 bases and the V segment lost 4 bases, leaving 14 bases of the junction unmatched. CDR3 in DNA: TGTGCCAGCAGTTGGTACAGGGGGCGCGGGGGAATAGAAGCTTTCTTT. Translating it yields CASSWYRGRGGIEAFF.

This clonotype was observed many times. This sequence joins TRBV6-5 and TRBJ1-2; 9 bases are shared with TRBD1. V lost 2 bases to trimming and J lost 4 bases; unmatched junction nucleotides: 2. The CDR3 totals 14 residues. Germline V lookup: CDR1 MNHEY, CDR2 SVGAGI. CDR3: CASSYDRGTYGYTF. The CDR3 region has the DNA TGTGCCAGCAGTTACGACAGGGGGACCTATGGCTACACCTTC.

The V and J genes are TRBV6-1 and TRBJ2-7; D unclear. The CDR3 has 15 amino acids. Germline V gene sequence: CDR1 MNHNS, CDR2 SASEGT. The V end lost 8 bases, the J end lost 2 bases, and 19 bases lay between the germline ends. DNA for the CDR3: TGTGCCAGCGGTCAAGAATCGGGTCCTACCTACGAGCAGTACTTC. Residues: CASGQESGPTYEQYF.

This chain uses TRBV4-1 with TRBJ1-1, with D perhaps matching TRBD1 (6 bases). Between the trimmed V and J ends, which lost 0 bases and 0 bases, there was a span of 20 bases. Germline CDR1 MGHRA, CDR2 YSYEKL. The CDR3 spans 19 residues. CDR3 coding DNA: TGCGCCAGCAGCCAAGATAGAGGCCGAGTCAGGGGCTTGAACACTGAAGCTTTCTTT. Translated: CASSQDRGRVRGLNTEAFF.

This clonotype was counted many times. CDR3 in DNA: TGTGCCAGCAGTTACTCAGGACAGGGGGCAAACGAGCAGTACTTC. Protein: CASSYSGQGANEQYF. V usage is TRBV6-5 and J usage is TRBJ2-7; TRBD1 matches 11 bases. CDR3 size: 15 residues. The junction had 3 bases not matched to a gene; V was cut back by 0 bases and J by 5 bases. CDR1 and CDR2 (germline): MNHEY, SVGAGI.

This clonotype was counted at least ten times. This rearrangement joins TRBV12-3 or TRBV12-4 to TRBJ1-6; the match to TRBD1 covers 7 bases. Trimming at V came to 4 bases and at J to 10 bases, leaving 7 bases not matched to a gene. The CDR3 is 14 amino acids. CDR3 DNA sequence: TGTGCCAGCAGTTCCCAGACAGGGCGCTCACCCCTCCACTTT. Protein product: CASSSQTGRSPLHF.

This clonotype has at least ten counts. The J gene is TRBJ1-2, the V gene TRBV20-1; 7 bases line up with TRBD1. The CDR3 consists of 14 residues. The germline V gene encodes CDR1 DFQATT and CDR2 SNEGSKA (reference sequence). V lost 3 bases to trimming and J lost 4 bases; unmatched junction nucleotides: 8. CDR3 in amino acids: CSASPQGVSYGYTF. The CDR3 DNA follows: TGCAGTGCTAGCCCCCAGGGGGTGAGCTATGGCTACACCTTC.

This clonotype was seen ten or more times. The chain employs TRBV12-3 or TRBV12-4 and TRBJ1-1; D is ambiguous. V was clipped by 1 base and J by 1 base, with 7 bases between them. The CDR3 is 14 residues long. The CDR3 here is CASSLVRANTEAFF. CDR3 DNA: TGTGCCAGCAGTTTAGTAAGAGCGAACACTGAAGCTTTCTTT.

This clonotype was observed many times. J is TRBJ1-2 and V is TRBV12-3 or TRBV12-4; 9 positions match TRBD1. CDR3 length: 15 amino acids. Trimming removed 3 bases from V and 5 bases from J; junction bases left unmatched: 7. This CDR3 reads CASSFPGTGTYGYTF. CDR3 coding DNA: TGTGCCAGCAGTTTTCCCGGGACAGGGACTTATGGCTACACCTTC.

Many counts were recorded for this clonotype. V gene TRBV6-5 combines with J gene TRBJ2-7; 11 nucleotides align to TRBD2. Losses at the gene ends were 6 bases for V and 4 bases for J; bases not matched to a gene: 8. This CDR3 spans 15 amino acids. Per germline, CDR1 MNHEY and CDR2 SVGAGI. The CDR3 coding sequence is TGTGCCAGCAGGAGTAGCGGGGGGGCAGGGTACGAGCAGTACTTC. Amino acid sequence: CASRSSGGAGYEQYF.

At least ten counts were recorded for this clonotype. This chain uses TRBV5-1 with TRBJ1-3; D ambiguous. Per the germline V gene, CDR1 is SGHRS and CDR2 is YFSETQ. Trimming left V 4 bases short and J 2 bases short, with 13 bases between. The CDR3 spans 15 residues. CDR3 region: CASSVDGGPGNTIYF. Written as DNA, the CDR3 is TGCGCCAGCAGCGTAGACGGAGGCCCTGGAAACACCATATATTTT. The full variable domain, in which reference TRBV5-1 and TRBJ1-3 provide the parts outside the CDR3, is KAGVTQTPRYLIKTRGQQVTLSCSPISGHRSVSWYQQTPGQGLQFLFEYFSETQRNKGNFPGRFSGRQFSNSRSEMNVSTLELGDSALYLCASSVDGGPGNTIYFGEGSWLTVV.